The entry below describes one T cell receptor beta chain. The cohort comprised adults aged about 18 to 89 years residing in approximately 22 US areas. Categorization into cohorts depended on clinical history that participants reported. This sample stems from a study of blood T cell repertoires in COVID-19. Germline V gives CDR1 SGHTA, CDR2 FQGNSA. Trimming left V 5 bases short and J 6 bases short, with 17 bases between. The CDR3 consists of 15 residues. The repertoire was sequenced with immunoSEQ multiplex PCR; TCRdb's copy has only in-frame clones and lacks some. The sample lists a few hundred thousand clones, approximately 92% occurring once.

Source material: PBMCs or T cells enriched from blood (not recorded which). The TCR was taken from a woman in her twenties or thirties who had recovered from COVID-19. V and J are TRBV7-2 and TRBJ2-1, with a tentative D call TRBD1 (6 bases). CDR3 coding DNA: TGTGCCAGCAGCCCAGTCTCTGGGGGCAGCAATGAGCAGTTCTTC. Protein: CASSPVSGGSNEQFF.